This T cell receptor (beta chain) emerged from a study of T cells after yellow fever vaccination. Looking at the study overall: It was SMART-Seq v4 Ultra Low Input that prepared the fractions with low cell numbers.

On this clonotype itself: What it recognizes is unknown.

General study points: Booster samples showed a return of most primary-vaccination clones (under 98% CD4, 88% CD8). The appearance of a small share of clonotypes in both CD4 and CD8 compartments was observed.

TCRdb ran MiXCR on the 5' RACE reads and lists one entry per CDR3 protein. Among fewer than 450,000 distinct CDR3 sequences, around 4.1% were seen once, and the ten largest hold roughly a quarter. This CDR3 comprises 15 residues. V lost 1 base and J 2 bases, leaving 11 bases between the germline ends. CDR1 and CDR2 from the germline V gene are SGHRS and YFSETQ. Sequencing was performed on PBMCs, taken 5 days after the yellow fever booster vaccination. The chain links TRBV5-1 to TRBJ2-3; D unresolved. This TCR was recovered from a man younger than 35 who received the YFV17D yellow fever vaccine. CDR3 loop: CASSLRAGLTDTQYF. The CDR3 nucleotides are TGCGCCAGCAGCTTGAGGGCAGGCCTCACAGATACGCAGTATTTT. The full variable domain, rest sourced from reference TRBV5-1 and TRBJ2-3, is KAGVTQTPRYLIKTRGQQVTLSCSPISGHRSVSWYQQTPGQGLQFLFEYFSETQRNKGNFPGRFSGRQFSNSRSEMNVSTLELGDSALYLCASSLRAGLTDTQYFGPGTRLTVL.